This TCR beta chain is drawn from a study of blood T cell repertoires in COVID-19. About the study: The United States, Italy and Spain provided the acute and convalescent COVID-19 samples. PBMCs, B-cell-depleted T cells, or T cells were the source of the cDNA or gDNA that made up the material.

The authors' processing: By means of reference gene primer amplification, nucleated cell counts were estimated. The repertoire was sequenced with immunoSEQ multiplex PCR; TCRdb's copy has only in-frame clones and lacks some. That table furnishes V, J and clone size, whereas the DNA furnished D and trimming. This sample has 250,000 to 300,000 clones, with around four fifths found just once. V was shortened by 0 bases and J by 0 bases, with 3 bases between the two germline ends. Germline CDR1 and CDR2: SGHTA and FQGNSA. The CDR3 runs to 14 residues. The origin of this receptor is a man between 60 and 75 years old who had recovered from COVID-19. The V and J genes are TRBV7-2 and TRBJ1-3; D is ambiguous. Source material: peripheral blood. This chain's CDR3 is CASSLAGSGNTIYF. The CDR3 nucleotides read TGTGCCAGCAGCTTAGCCGGCTCTGGAAACACCATATATTTT.